Following are 19 T cell receptor beta chains from one sample sequenced in a study of T-cell memory formation after mild COVID-19. TCRdb reanalysed the 5' RACE reads using MiXCR and keeps one entry per CDR3 protein. The profile shows a few hundred thousand distinct CDR3 sequences, roughly a fifth of them singletons. Sequenced: PBMCs or a T cell subset sorted from them (not recorded which). These receptors were obtained from an adult woman who had mild COVID-19 (a few samples of this study predate the infection). Cell type and time point are not known.

The chain has TRBV6-1 and TRBJ1-2; TRBD1 matches 7 bases. Germline V gene data show CDR1 as MNHNS and CDR2 as SASEGT. The CDR3 contains 15 residues. V shed 2 bases and J 4 bases; nucleotides not matched to a gene: 7. CDR3 sequence (DNA): TGTGCCAGCAGTGAACGGGGTGCAGGGGGCTATGGCTACACCTTC. This gives the protein CASSERGAGGYGYTF.

This chain links TRBV5-8 with TRBJ2-7; D perhaps matches TRBD2 (8 bases). Between the trimmed V and J ends, which lost 4 bases and 0 bases, there was a span of 14 bases. This CDR3 has 15 residues. The germline CDR1 and CDR2 sequences are SGHTS and YDEGEE. The CDR3 DNA is TGTGCCAGCAGCCTTAGCGGGGACAGCTCCTACGAGCAGTACTTC. It is translated as CASSLSGDSSYEQYF.

The CDR3 DNA sequence: TGTGCCAGCAGCTTACGCGGGGGGGCTAAGGACATTCAGTACTTC. Protein: CASSLRGGAKDIQYF. The V call is TRBV5-4, the J call TRBJ2-4; 9 bases line up with TRBD2. This CDR3 region has 15 residues. CDR1 is SGHNT and CDR2 is YYREEE in the germline V gene (reference sequence). The trim removed 2 bases at V and 8 bases at J, leaving 8 bases unmatched.

In this sample, this clonotype turned up a few times. The V call is TRBV2, the J call TRBJ1-1; D not resolved. The V gene's germline CDR1 is SNHLY and CDR2 FYNNEI. There are 14 residues in the CDR3. With 6 bases removed from V and 0 bases from J, the gap between germline ends came to 11 bases. CDR3 DNA sequence: TGTGCCAGCAGCCCTATTAGGGTGAACACTGAAGCTTTCTTT. It translates to CASSPIRVNTEAFF. The full variable domain, completed using reference TRBV2 and TRBJ1-1, is EPEVTQTPSHQVTQMGQEVILRCVPISNHLYFYWYRQILGQKVEFLVSFYNNEISEKSEIFDDQFSVERPDGSNFTLKIRSTKLEDSAMYFCASSPIRVNTEAFFGQGTRLTVV.

This sequence joins TRBV3-1 and TRBJ2-7; 8 bases align to TRBD2. Germline lookup yields CDR1 LGHDT and CDR2 YNNKEL (reference sequence). V was pared by 2 bases and J by 5 bases, with 11 bases of the junction left unmatched. CDR3 length: 16 residues. The CDR3 DNA reads as TGTGCCAGCAGCCAACGAGGACTAGCTGTTGGAAACGAGCAGTACTTC. Its translation: CASSQRGLAVGNEQYF.

This clonotype was counted only a few times. The chain links TRBV4-1 to TRBJ2-1; 8 bases are shared with TRBD1. V trimming: 7 bases; J trimming: 7 bases; junction bases outside the gene matches: 6. From germline, CDR1 is MGHRA and CDR2 YSYEKL. This CDR3 has 13 residues. CDR3 protein: CASKRTGMNEQFF. The DNA for the CDR3 is TGCGCCAGCAAGCGGACAGGGATGAATGAGCAGTTCTTC.

The chain recombines TRBV11-2 with TRBJ1-2; D unclear. Germline loops: CDR1 SGHAT, CDR2 FQNNGV. Trimming took 0 bases from V and 2 from J, leaving 10 bases between them. The CDR3 runs to 15 residues. This CDR3 is CASSLEAVENYGYTF. CDR3 bases: TGTGCCAGCAGCTTAGAAGCGGTAGAGAACTATGGCTACACCTTC.

The gene calls are TRBV11-2 and TRBJ2-1; the match to TRBD1 covers 10 bases. The germline CDR1 and CDR2 sequences are SGHAT and FQNNGV. Trimming at V came to 1 base and at J to 10 bases, leaving 10 bases not matched to a gene. The CDR3 length is 16 residues. Here the CDR3 DNA reads TGTGCCAGCAGCTTAGTCATGGGACAGGGGATACGGGAGCAGTTCTTC. The encoded protein is CASSLVMGQGIREQFF.

The chain is built from TRBV12-3 or TRBV12-4 and TRBJ2-5, with D perhaps matching TRBD1 (6 bases). The ends were cut back, 3 bases at V and 5 bases at J, with 13 bases in the middle. This CDR3 region has 14 residues. Here the CDR3 reads CASSFPGVGETQYF. In DNA form, the CDR3 reads TGTGCCAGCAGTTTCCCAGGGGTTGGGGAGACCCAGTACTTC.

The chain recombines TRBV4-1 with TRBJ2-2; tentative D call: TRBD2 (6 bases). This CDR3 spans 15 amino acids. Germline V gives CDR1 MGHRA, CDR2 YSYEKL. V was shortened by 0 bases and J by 6 bases, with 11 bases between the two germline ends. The CDR3 reads CASSQDPGGSGELFF. The CDR3 DNA sequence: TGCGCCAGCAGCCAAGATCCTGGGGGGTCCGGGGAGCTGTTTTTT.

This clonotype came up a few times. The chain recombines TRBV5-5 with TRBJ1-1; a weak D match, TRBD1 (6 bases). Germline V gene lookup returns CDR1 SGHKS and CDR2 YYEKEE (reference sequence). The V and J ends lost 2 bases and 7 bases respectively, with 9 bases between them. This CDR3 is built from 12 residues. CDR3 protein: CASSFRDIEAFF. The CDR3 DNA sequence: TGTGCCAGCAGCTTCCGGGACATTGAAGCTTTCTTT. Using reference TRBV5-5 and TRBJ1-1 for the parts outside the CDR3, the full variable domain is DAGVTQSPTHLIKTRGQQVTLRCSPISGHKSVSWYQQVLGQGPQFIFQYYEKEERGRGNFPDRFSARQFPNYSSELNVNALLLGDSALYLCASSFRDIEAFFGQGTRLTVV.

By share, this clonotype counts as medium-sized. The rearrangement joins TRBV20-1 to TRBJ2-1; D may be TRBD2 (6 bases). The V gene lost 6 bases and the J gene lost 1 base, with 10 bases spanning the gap. The CDR3 is 13 residues long. CDR1 and CDR2 from the germline V gene are DFQATT and SNEGSKA (reference sequence). The CDR3 spells CSAGGLSYNEQFF. The DNA for the CDR3 is TGCAGTGCGGGTGGACTATCCTACAATGAGCAGTTCTTC.

This chain links TRBV3-1 with TRBJ2-7; 8 bases line up with TRBD1. V lost 2 bases and J lost 6; bases outside the gene matches: 9. The germline V gene has CDR1 LGHDT and CDR2 YNNKEL (reference sequence). This CDR3 has 15 amino acids. In DNA form, the CDR3 reads TGTGCCAGCAGCCAATACGGGACAGGCTCACTCGAGCAGTACTTC. Its translation is CASSQYGTGSLEQYF.

This clonotype was detected only a few times. The chain links TRBV2 to TRBJ1-1, with D perhaps matching TRBD1 (6 bases). V shed 9 bases and J shed 3 bases, with 8 bases lying between them. Per germline, CDR1 SNHLY and CDR2 FYNNEI. This CDR3 has 11 amino acids. This chain's CDR3 is CARGGDTEAFF. CDR3 coding DNA: TGTGCCAGGGGGGGCGACACTGAAGCTTTCTTT.

V usage is TRBV18 and J usage is TRBJ2-3; possibly TRBD2 for D (5 bases). The CDR3 consists of 15 residues. Germline CDR1 is KGHSH and CDR2 is LQKENI. Trimming removed 1 base from V and 0 bases from J, with 8 bases in between. The DNA of the CDR3 is TGTGCCAGCTCACCACAGCCGGGAAGCACAGATACGCAGTATTTT. It translates to CASSPQPGSTDTQYF.

The chain is built from TRBV18 and TRBJ2-5; D is uncertain. V was pared by 3 bases and J by 0 bases, with 11 bases between. Germline V gives CDR1 KGHSH, CDR2 LQKENI. There are 15 residues in the CDR3. CDR3 region: CASSPARAHQETQYF. CDR3 DNA: TGTGCCAGCTCACCTGCCCGGGCGCACCAAGAGACCCAGTACTTC.

The rearrangement links TRBV12-3 or TRBV12-4 to TRBJ2-1; 8 bases match TRBD2. V gave up 3 bases and J gave up 7 bases; unmatched junction bases: 8. This CDR3 is 15 amino acids long. The CDR3: CASSFPSGRGNEQFF. The CDR3 DNA follows: TGTGCCAGCAGTTTTCCAAGCGGGAGAGGAAATGAGCAGTTCTTC.

This clonotype came up a few times. J is TRBJ1-1 and V is TRBV24-1; a possible D gene is TRBD1 (5 bases). Germline V gives CDR1 KGHDR, CDR2 SFDVKD. This CDR3 contains 13 residues. The V end was cut by 8 bases, the J end by 1 base, with 10 bases between. CDR3 region: CATTRGQNTEAFF. CDR3 nucleotide sequence: TGTGCCACCACCCGAGGACAGAACACTGAAGCTTTCTTT.

CDR3 bases: TGCGCCAGCAGCTGGGGGACAGGGCCCTCCTACGAGCAGTACTTC. Encoded protein: CASSWGTGPSYEQYF. The genes are TRBV5-1 and TRBJ2-7, with 9 bases that match TRBD1. The CDR3 is 15 amino acids. V was pared by 3 bases and J by 0 bases, with 4 bases of the junction left unmatched. CDR1 is SGHRS, CDR2 YFSETQ, per germline.